These T cell receptor beta chains were read from a single sample in a study of shared clonotypes between healthy human individuals. Using immunoSEQ multiplex PCR, the repertoire was profiled, and TCRdb retains in-frame clones only, with some absent. The sample has over a million clones; around three quarters are singletons. Sequencing was carried out using memory CD4+ T cells from PBMCs. The receptors were gathered from a man aged 18 to 30 in good health. Some clones in this sample may be carry-over from other donors' samples. CDR3s include the opening cysteine and the closing phenylalanine or tryptophan. The D gene is left open where the match is weak. Expanded clones get a size class; other rows say once, few or many, or leave the size out.

>TRBV11-2|-|-|TRBJ2-7
CASSLGSGATYEQYF
TGTGCCAGCAGCTTAGGGTCAGGGGCGACCTACGAGCAGTACTTC
>TRBV30|-|few|TRBJ1-5
CAWSAGYSNQPQHF
TGTGCCTGGAGTGCAGGGTATAGCAATCAGCCCCAGCATTTT
>TRBV4-3|TRBD2|-|TRBJ2-1
CASSLRLAGGPGEQFF
TGCGCCAGCAGCCTCCGACTAGCGGGAGGGCCTGGTGAGCAGTTCTTC
>TRBV18|TRBD1|-|TRBJ1-2
CASSRRDRNYGYTF
TGTGCCAGCTCACGCCGGGACAGAAACTATGGCTACACCTTC
>TRBV19|-|-|TRBJ1-5
CASIGLSNQPQHF
TGTGCCAGTATTGGCCTTAGCAATCAGCCCCAGCATTTT
>TRBV29-1|-|once|TRBJ2-7
CSVVREGEQYF
TGCAGCGTTGTCAGGGAAGGCGAGCAGTACTTC
>TRBV10-3|-|-|TRBJ1-4
CAIRDRPNEKLFF
TGTGCCATCAGGGACCGACCTAATGAAAAACTGTTTTTT
>TRBV7-6|-|-|TRBJ2-1
CASSSRDGEYNEQFF
TGTGCCAGCAGCTCACGGGACGGGGAATACAATGAGCAGTTCTTC
>TRBV6-1|-|-|TRBJ1-5
CASSEGNQPQHF
TGTGCCAGCAGTGAAGGCAATCAGCCCCAGCATTTT
>TRBV18|TRBD1|-|TRBJ2-3
CASSPTGASTDTQYF
TGTGCCAGCTCACCGACAGGGGCTAGCACAGATACGCAGTATTTT
>TRBV11-2|-|-|TRBJ2-5
CASSLGSGRETQYF
TGTGCCAGCAGCTTAGGATCGGGGAGGGAGACCCAGTACTTC
>TRBV7-2|TRBD2|-|TRBJ2-5
CASSLGLAGLETQYF
TGTGCCAGCAGCCTGGGACTAGCGGGTTTGGAGACCCAGTACTTC
>TRBV28|TRBD2|many|TRBJ2-3
CASSHAGGDTQYF
TGTGCCAGCAGCCACGCGGGGGGAGATACGCAGTATTTT
>TRBV4-2|TRBD1|once|TRBJ1-3
CASRPQGAAGNTIYF
TGTGCCAGCAGACCACAGGGGGCAGCTGGAAACACCATATATTTT
>TRBV11-2|-|-|TRBJ2-3
CASSLVAYSDTQYF
TGTGCCAGCAGCTTAGTAGCCTATTCAGATACGCAGTATTTT
>TRBV7-6|TRBD2|-|TRBJ2-7
CASSFGAGLLGEQYF
TGTGCCAGCAGCTTCGGAGCGGGACTACTAGGGGAGCAGTACTTC
>TRBV27|-|-|TRBJ2-3
CASTLPQGSTDTQYF
TGTGCCAGCACCCTGCCCCAGGGGAGCACAGATACGCAGTATTTT
>TRBV2|-|-|TRBJ2-7
CASSEGTFYSYEQYF
TGTGCCAGCAGTGAAGGGACTTTCTACTCCTACGAGCAGTACTTC
>TRBV5-4|TRBD2|-|TRBJ2-1
CASSGTSGRANEQFF
TGTGCCAGCAGCGGTACTAGCGGGAGGGCCAATGAGCAGTTCTTC
>TRBV18|TRBD1|-|TRBJ1-1
CASSRGQGPNTEAFF
TGTGCCAGCTCACGGGGACAGGGGCCGAACACTGAAGCTTTCTTT
>TRBV5-5|TRBD2|-|TRBJ2-7
CASSPGLAGFYEQYF
TGTGCCAGCAGCCCCGGGCTAGCGGGCTTCTACGAGCAGTACTTC
>TRBV11-1|-|many|TRBJ2-1
CASQRDSSYNEQFF
TGTGCCAGCCAGCGGGACAGCTCCTACAATGAGCAGTTCTTC
>TRBV7-2|-|-|TRBJ2-5
CASSLGQAFETQYF
TGTGCCAGCAGCTTAGGGCAGGCCTTCGAGACCCAGTACTTC
>TRBV30|-|-|TRBJ1-1
CAWRGGNTEAFF
TGTGCCTGGAGGGGTGGAAACACTGAAGCTTTCTTT
>TRBV9|TRBD2|-|TRBJ2-1
CASSVTLAVNNEQFF
TGTGCCAGCAGCGTAACACTAGCGGTGAACAATGAGCAGTTCTTC
>TRBV6-1|-|-|TRBJ1-5
CASTRSYSNQPQHF
TGTGCCAGCACGCGGTCATATAGCAATCAGCCCCAGCATTTT
>TRBV29-1|TRBD1|-|TRBJ2-5
CSVTGTGQETQYF
TGCAGCGTTACCGGGACAGGGCAAGAGACCCAGTACTTC
>TRBV19|-|-|TRBJ1-2
CASSIRRLRGEAYTF
TGTGCCAGTAGTATAAGGCGTCTGCGCGGGGAAGCCTACACCTTC
>TRBV28|-|-|TRBJ2-7
CATKLDSTYEQYF
TGTGCCACCAAACTTGACAGCACCTACGAGCAGTACTTC
>TRBV5-1|TRBD2|-|TRBJ2-4
CASSFSGGKNIQYF
TGCGCCAGCAGCTTCAGCGGGGGGAAAAACATTCAGTACTTC
>TRBV25-1|-|-|TRBJ2-7
CASSGPLENSYEQYF
TGTGCCAGCAGTGGCCCCCTGGAGAACTCCTACGAACAGTACTTC
>TRBV14|-|once|TRBJ1-3
CASSPINSGNTIYF
TGTGCCAGCAGCCCGATAAACTCTGGAAACACCATATATTTT